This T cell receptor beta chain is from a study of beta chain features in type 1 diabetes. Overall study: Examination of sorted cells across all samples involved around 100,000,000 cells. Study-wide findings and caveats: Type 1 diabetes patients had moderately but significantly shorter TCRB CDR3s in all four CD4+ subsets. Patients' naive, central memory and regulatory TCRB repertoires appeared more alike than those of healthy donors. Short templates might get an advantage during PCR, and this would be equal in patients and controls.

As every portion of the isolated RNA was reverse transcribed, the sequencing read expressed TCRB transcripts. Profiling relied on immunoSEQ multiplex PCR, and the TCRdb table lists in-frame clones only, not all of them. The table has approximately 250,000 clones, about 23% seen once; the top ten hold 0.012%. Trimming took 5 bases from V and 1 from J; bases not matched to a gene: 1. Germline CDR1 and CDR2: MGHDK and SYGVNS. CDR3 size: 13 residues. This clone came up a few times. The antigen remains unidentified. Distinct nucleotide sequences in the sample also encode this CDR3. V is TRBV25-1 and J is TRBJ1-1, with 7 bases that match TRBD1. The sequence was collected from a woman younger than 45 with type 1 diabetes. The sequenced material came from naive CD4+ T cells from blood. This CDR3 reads CASSRTGNTEAFF. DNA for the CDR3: TGTGCCAGCAGTAGGACAGGGAACACTGAAGCTTTCTTT.